The 15 T cell receptor beta chains given below trace back to one sample, sequenced in a study of regulatory T cells in long-lasting Graves disease. Arm-PCR of CDR3 regions with iRepertoire HTBI primers generated TCR beta libraries. TCRdb reanalysed the multiplex PCR reads using MiXCR and keeps one entry per CDR3 protein. Among about 460,000 distinct CDR3 sequences listed, 14% were seen once. Time point specified: newly diagnosed GD, antithyroid drugs for less than 3 months. The authors made the TCR library using RNA they extracted from PBMCs. This sample also belongs to another study, concerning T cells in Graves' hyperthyroidism and ophthalmopathy.

This sample comprised peripheral blood mononuclear cells (PBMCs), obtained at new diagnosis, from a patient treated with antithyroid drugs. The receptors here all came from a woman in her 50s with Graves disease.

This clonotype has at least ten counts. This sequence joins TRBV6-5 and TRBJ2-3, with a tentative D call TRBD1 (5 bases). Between the trimmed V and J ends, which lost 3 bases and 0 bases, there was a span of 10 bases. Germline loops: CDR1 MNHEY, CDR2 SVGAGI. The CDR3 is made up of 15 amino acids. The CDR3 loop is CASSYWGLSTDTQYF. The CDR3 DNA reads TGTGCCAGCAGTTATTGGGGCCTCAGCACAGATACGCAGTATTTT.

The V call is TRBV30, the J call TRBJ2-2; D gene unclear. The CDR3 contains 11 residues. Trimming stripped 0 bases from V and 8 bases from J, with 4 bases between. The germline V gene encodes CDR1 GTSNPN and CDR2 SVGIG (reference sequence). CDR3 residues: CAWSVAGELFF. In DNA, the CDR3 is TGTGCCTGGAGTGTCGCTGGGGAGCTGTTTTTT.

This clonotype has at least ten counts. The chain employs TRBV11-2 and TRBJ1-1; D is undetermined. The CDR3 length is 14 residues. V dropped 1 base and J dropped 0 bases, with 6 bases sitting between them. Germline CDR1 is SGHAT and CDR2 is FQNNGV. CDR3 nucleotides: TGTGCCAGCAGCTTAGTTCGGTTGAACACTGAAGCTTTCTTT. Its protein product is CASSLVRLNTEAFF.

Here the CDR3 reads CASSQGQDRSHEQYF. The CDR3 region has the DNA TGTGCCAGCAGCCAAGGACAGGACAGATCCCACGAGCAGTACTTC. This sequence joins TRBV28 and TRBJ2-7; 7 bases match TRBD1. V shed 6 bases and J 5 bases; nucleotides not matched to a gene: 13. The CDR3 is 15 residues long. Looked up from germline, CDR1 is MDHEN and CDR2 is SYDVKM.

This clonotype showed up many times. The CDR3 coding sequence is TGCGCCAGCAGCGCGGGACTAGCTGACGAGCAGTACTTC. This encodes CASSAGLADEQYF. The V call is TRBV10-1, the J call TRBJ2-7; 9 bases agree with TRBD2. Germline assignment: CDR1 WNHNN and CDR2 SYGVQD (reference sequence). This CDR3 spans 13 amino acids. The trim removed 6 bases at V and 5 bases at J, leaving 5 bases unmatched.

This clonotype was observed a few times. The gene calls are TRBV5-1 and TRBJ2-7, with D possibly matching TRBD2 (5 bases). The length of the CDR3 is 17 residues. V shed 0 bases and J shed 2 bases, with 18 bases lying between them. Germline CDR1 and CDR2: SGHRS and YFSETQ. DNA for the CDR3: TGCGCCAGCAGCTTGGCCCCGTCGGGATTGACCCCCTACGAGCAGTACTTC. It specifies CASSLAPSGLTPYEQYF.

Regarding this clonotype: This may be a read error: a much more frequent sequence differs by one nucleotide. The chain employs TRBV30 and TRBJ2-7; D ambiguous. The CDR3 is 14 amino acids. Germline V gene sequence: CDR1 GTSNPN, CDR2 SVGIG (reference sequence). V shed 0 bases and J shed 0 bases, with 9 bases lying between them. The CDR3 is CAWSVPRSSYEQYF. The CDR3 DNA reads as TGTGCCTGGAGTGTACCCCGTAGCTCCTACGAGCAGTACTTC. Together with reference TRBV30 and TRBJ2-7, the CDR3 gives the full variable domain: SQTIHQWPATLVQPVGSPLSLECTVEGTSNPNLYWYRQAAGRGLQLLFYSVGIGQISSEVPQNLSASRPQDRQFILSSKKLLLSDSGFYLCAWSVPRSSYEQYFGPGTRLTVT.

V usage is TRBV19 and J usage is TRBJ1-2; possible D gene TRBD1, 5 bases. Per the germline V gene, CDR1 is LNHDA and CDR2 is SQIVND (reference sequence). The CDR3 contains 13 residues. V lost 7 bases to trimming and J lost 4 bases, with 13 bases between them. The CDR3 reads CASTYRGIYGYTF. In DNA, the CDR3 is TGTGCCAGTACCTACCGGGGCATCTATGGCTACACCTTC. The whole variable domain, filled in from reference TRBV19 and TRBJ1-2, reads DGGITQSPKYLFRKEGQNVTLSCEQNLNHDAMYWYRQDPGQGLRLIYYSQIVNDFQKGDIAEGYSVSREKKESFPLTVTSAQKNPTAFYLCASTYRGIYGYTFGSGTRLTVV.

This clonotype was recorded a few times. The chain links TRBV5-1 to TRBJ2-7; TRBD2 aligns across 9 bases. CDR1 and CDR2 (germline): SGHRS, YFSETQ. The junction had 15 bases not matched to a gene; V was cut back by 5 bases and J by 3 bases. This CDR3 is built from 17 residues. The CDR3 coding sequence is TGCGCCAGCAGGGGCGTTTCTAGCGGGGCAGGGATCTACGAGCAGTACTTC. It specifies CASRGVSSGAGIYEQYF.

In its sample, this clonotype was seen many times. The chain joins TRBV5-1 to TRBJ2-3, with 9 bases fitting TRBD1. Germline loops: CDR1 SGHRS, CDR2 YFSETQ. The CDR3 spans 15 residues. V gave up 2 bases and J gave up 4 bases; unmatched junction bases: 5. The CDR3 spells CASSLQGAGSDTQYF. In DNA, the CDR3 is TGCGCCAGCAGCTTACAGGGGGCTGGATCAGATACGCAGTATTTT.

This clonotype was found many times. The rearrangement uses TRBV7-2 and TRBJ2-5, with 8 bases aligning to TRBD2. In germline, CDR1 is SGHTA, CDR2 FQGNSA. The CDR3 extends over 14 amino acids. With 1 base clipped from V and 5 bases from J, the junction kept 3 bases outside the gene matches. CDR3 coding DNA: TGTGCCAGCAGCTTAGTAGCGGGATTGGAGACCCAGTACTTC. This encodes CASSLVAGLETQYF.

This clonotype was recorded at least ten times. J is TRBJ2-3 and V is TRBV2; 14 positions match TRBD2. The trim removed 4 bases at V and 2 bases at J, leaving 5 bases unmatched. Germline V gene lookup returns CDR1 SNHLY and CDR2 FYNNEI. The length of the CDR3 is 17 residues. The CDR3 DNA sequence: TGTGCCAGCAGTGGACTAGCGGGAGGGCGTGACACAGATACGCAGTATTTT. It specifies CASSGLAGGRDTDTQYF.

This clonotype was counted ten times or more. The rearrangement joins TRBV5-1 to TRBJ2-4; D not certain. V was cut by 0 bases and J by 5 bases, with 6 bases left in between. Germline V gene sequence: CDR1 SGHRS, CDR2 YFSETQ. The CDR3 runs 13 residues. The CDR3 is CASSLEAENIQYF. The CDR3 region has the DNA TGCGCCAGCAGCTTGGAGGCAGAAAACATTCAGTACTTC.

A remark on this clonotype: Possible read error: a much larger clone is one base away. This sequence joins TRBV20-1 and TRBJ2-7, with unresolved D. The CDR3 runs 13 residues. Germline V lookup: CDR1 DFQATT, CDR2 SNEGSKA (reference sequence). The CDR3 loop is CSARTALTYDQYF. The DNA for the CDR3 is TGCAGTGCTAGAACCGCGTTAACCTACGATCAGTACTTC.

This clonotype appeared many times. This chain links TRBV11-2 with TRBJ2-7, with D perhaps TRBD2 (5 bases). The germline V gene encodes CDR1 SGHAT and CDR2 FQNNGV. CDR3 length: 13 residues. V was shortened by 4 bases and J by 6 bases, with 13 bases between the two germline ends. The CDR3 DNA is TGTGCCAGCAGCTGGGAATGGACTGTCGAGCAGTACTTC. Translated: CASSWEWTVEQYF.